One and the same sample provided the 7 T cell receptor beta chains below, sequenced in a study of PD-1 blockade in mismatch repair-deficient tumors. This table comes from immunoSEQ multiplex PCR, and its TCRdb copy is limited to in-frame clones, with some not included. The data contain around 110,000 clones, over 65% of them singletons. This sample comprised peripheral blood, obtained 60 weeks after starting pembrolizumab. All receptors come from an adult with mismatch repair-deficient cancer.

Comment on this clone: This specimen includes other DNA sequences encoding the same CDR3. This chain links TRBV19 with TRBJ2-7; D unresolved. Germline-derived CDR1 and CDR2 are LNHDA and SQIVND (reference sequence). The CDR3 is 13 residues long. The germline V and J ends were trimmed by 3 bases and 3 bases, with 9 bases remaining between them. This chain's CDR3 is CASSIKGGYEQYF. The DNA for the CDR3 is TGTGCCAGTAGTATCAAAGGCGGCTACGAGCAGTACTTC. Full variable domain (rest looked up from reference TRBV19 and TRBJ2-7): DGGITQSPKYLFRKEGQNVTLSCEQNLNHDAMYWYRQDPGQGLRLIYYSQIVNDFQKGDIAEGYSVSREKKESFPLTVTSAQKNPTAFYLCASSIKGGYEQYFGPGTRLTVT.

The V call is TRBV9, the J call TRBJ2-3, with unresolved D. This CDR3 is 11 amino acids long. Trimming left V 7 bases short and J 1 base short, with 4 bases between. Germline CDR1 and CDR2: SGDLS and YYNGEE. The chain's CDR3 is CASGRTDTQYF. DNA of the CDR3: TGTGCCAGCGGACGCACAGATACGCAGTATTTT.

The chain combines TRBV4-1 with TRBJ2-1, with D tentatively TRBD2 (6 bases). CDR1 and CDR2 from the germline V gene are MGHRA and YSYEKL. Trimming removed 1 base from V and 3 bases from J, with 13 bases in between. CDR3 size: 16 residues. CDR3 amino acids: CASSQVPGESYNEQFF. The CDR3 nucleotides read TGCGCCAGCAGCCAAGTTCCGGGAGAAAGCTACAATGAGCAGTTCTTC.

The chain joins TRBV6-5 to TRBJ2-1, with 10 nucleotides matching TRBD2. V lost 0 bases, J lost 8 bases, and 7 bases stayed unmatched. Germline V gene data show CDR1 as MNHEY and CDR2 as SVGAGI. There are 16 residues in the CDR3. The CDR3 sequence: CASSYSSGRAMDEQFF. The CDR3 DNA reads as TGTGCCAGCAGTTACTCGAGCGGGAGGGCCATGGATGAGCAGTTCTTC.

The chain links TRBV9 to TRBJ1-1; D uncertain. The CDR3 consists of 13 residues. V gave up 1 base and J gave up 1 base, with 5 bases separating them. Germline V gene lookup returns CDR1 SGDLS and CDR2 YYNGEE. The CDR3 DNA sequence: TGTGCCAGCAGCGTATGGGGGAACACTGAAGCTTTCTTT. As protein: CASSVWGNTEAFF.

This clone occurred once. V is TRBV10-3 and J is TRBJ2-7, with D hard to call. V was trimmed by 3 bases and J by 4 bases, leaving 10 bases between them. CDR3 length equals 13 residues. CDR1 ENHRY and CDR2 SYGVKD come from the germline V gene. CDR3 nucleotide sequence: TGTGCCATCAGTGATAAGACTTATTACGAGCAGTACTTC. Translating it yields CAISDKTYYEQYF.

This chain uses TRBV15 with TRBJ1-5; D unresolved. From germline, CDR1 is LNHNV and CDR2 YYDKDF (reference sequence). The CDR3 spans 15 residues. The V and J ends lost 0 bases and 3 bases respectively, with 9 bases between them. The CDR3 loop is CATSRDRANNQPQHF. The CDR3, as DNA: TGTGCCACCAGCAGAGATCGGGCCAACAATCAGCCCCAGCATTTT.